Presented here are 27 T cell receptor beta chains from one specimen sequenced in a study of cytomegalovirus exposure and HLA in healthy donors. Clones were sequenced by immunoSEQ multiplex PCR, and TCRdb holds only the in-frame ones, with some missing. This sample has about 360,000 clones, with about nine tenths found just once. Sequences were obtained from PBMCs. The source is a woman aged 18-30 years in good health and CMV-seronegative.

This clone has more than one count but fewer than ten. The rearrangement uses TRBV5-4 and TRBJ2-1; the D is unclear. The V gene's germline CDR1 is SGHNT and CDR2 YYREEE (reference sequence). The ends were cut back, 0 bases at V and 0 bases at J, with 13 bases in the middle. This CDR3 has 17 residues. CDR3 loop: CASSLAPWQVSYNEQFF. As DNA, the CDR3 is TGTGCCAGCAGCTTGGCGCCGTGGCAGGTCTCCTACAATGAGCAGTTCTTC.

Written as DNA, the CDR3 is TGCGCCAGCAGTGAGACGGCCGGGGTCCGGGGGACCCAGTACTTC. Translated, it gives CASSETAGVRGTQYF. This rearrangement joins TRBV10-1 to TRBJ2-5; weak D call: TRBD2 (5 bases). V dropped 2 bases and J dropped 7 bases, with 17 bases sitting between them. The germline V gene encodes CDR1 WNHNN and CDR2 SYGVQD (reference sequence). The CDR3 covers 15 residues.

The chain joins TRBV2 to TRBJ2-7; a possible D gene is TRBD2 (6 bases). The CDR3 extends over 12 amino acids. Deletions cut 11 bases from V and 2 bases from J, with 13 bases between. Germline V gene data show CDR1 as SNHLY and CDR2 as FYNNEI. CDR3 DNA sequence: TGTGCCGGCGGGGTTTTCCCCTACGAGCAGTACTTC. Its translation: CAGGVFPYEQYF.

The rearrangement joins TRBV2 to TRBJ2-3; maybe TRBD2 (6 bases). Trimming removed 4 bases from V and 2 bases from J, with 13 bases in between. Germline CDR1 is SNHLY and CDR2 is FYNNEI. The CDR3 runs 15 residues. In DNA form, the CDR3 reads TGTGCCAGCAGTGCTGGCGGGGCTCTCACAGATACGCAGTATTTT. It codes for CASSAGGALTDTQYF.

This chain joins TRBV30 and TRBJ2-1; TRBD2 matches 13 bases. CDR3 length: 14 amino acids. Germline trimming cut 5 bases from V and 8 bases from J; bases unmatched to any gene: 6. CDR1 and CDR2 (germline): GTSNPN, SVGIG (reference sequence). CDR3 region: CAWGTSGTVDEQFF. The CDR3 DNA reads as TGTGCCTGGGGGACTAGCGGGACTGTGGATGAGCAGTTCTTC. Full variable domain (rest looked up from reference TRBV30 and TRBJ2-1): SQTIHQWPATLVQPVGSPLSLECTVEGTSNPNLYWYRQAAGRGLQLLFYSVGIGQISSEVPQNLSASRPQDRQFILSSKKLLLSDSGFYLCAWGTSGTVDEQFFGPGTRLTVL.

The chain carries TRBV9 and TRBJ1-3; D is undetermined. Germline CDR1 SGDLS, CDR2 YYNGEE. Trimming removed 4 bases from V and 0 bases from J, with 5 bases in between. This CDR3 contains 13 residues. DNA of the CDR3: TGTGCCAGCAGCACCTACTCTGGAAACACCATATATTTT. Protein sequence: CASSTYSGNTIYF.

The genes are TRBV7-6 and TRBJ2-5, with 12 positions matching TRBD2. The CDR3 contains 16 residues. V lost 5 bases and J lost 2; bases outside the gene matches: 6. CDR1 is SGHVS and CDR2 is FNYEAQ in the germline V gene. The CDR3 DNA sequence: TGTGCCAGCAGCCAGAGACTAGCGGGGGAACAAGAGACCCAGTACTTC. This sequence encodes CASSQRLAGEQETQYF.

DNA for the CDR3: TGTGCCAGCAGCGGACGACTAGCGGGGCCTAGAAACATTCAGTACTTC. Residues: CASSGRLAGPRNIQYF. The chain employs TRBV13 and TRBJ2-4, with 11 bases that match TRBD2. The CDR3 sequence is 16 residues long. V was clipped by 5 bases and J by 6 bases; unmatched bases: 9. Germline assignment: CDR1 PRHDT and CDR2 FYEKMQ (reference sequence).

The CDR3 reads CASSQDSWGSNYGYTF. CDR3 nucleotide sequence: TGCGCCAGCAGCCAAGATTCATGGGGCAGTAACTATGGCTACACCTTC. The chain links TRBV4-1 to TRBJ1-2; D is perhaps TRBD1 (5 bases). Germline-derived CDR1 and CDR2 are MGHRA and YSYEKL. The V gene lost 0 bases and the J gene lost 1 base, with 12 bases spanning the gap. The CDR3 contains 16 residues.

The CDR3 DNA is TGTGCCAGCAGTTTACCTCAGGGCTTACGCACCGGGGAGCTGTTTTTT. Protein product: CASSLPQGLRTGELFF. V is TRBV6-6 and J is TRBJ2-2; perhaps TRBD1 as D (5 bases). V shed 4 bases and J shed 4 bases, with 16 bases lying between them. The germline CDR1 and CDR2 sequences are MNHNY and SVGAGI (reference sequence). The CDR3 is made up of 16 amino acids.

The CDR3 DNA reads as TGTGCCAGCAGCTTGCTAGCGGCGGCCACAGATACGCAGTATTTT. Its protein product is CASSLLAAATDTQYF. V and J are TRBV5-4 and TRBJ2-3, with 7 positions matching TRBD2. CDR1 and CDR2 from the germline V gene are SGHNT and YYREEE (reference sequence). After removal of 1 base from V and 2 bases from J, the junction contained 4 bases not matched to a gene. The CDR3 spans 15 residues.

This clone was detected once. V usage is TRBV5-6 and J usage is TRBJ1-2; D perhaps matches TRBD1 (6 bases). V lost 2 bases, J lost 4 bases, and 21 bases lay in between. From germline, CDR1 is SGHDT and CDR2 YYEEEE. This CDR3 has 17 amino acids. CDR3 residues: CASSFYDRSREGYGYTF. For the CDR3, the DNA is TGTGCCAGCAGCTTTTATGACAGGAGTCGCGAGGGCTATGGCTACACCTTC.

This clone appeared once. V gene TRBV5-1 combines with J gene TRBJ2-3; 7 nucleotides match TRBD2. The CDR3 sequence is 14 residues long. The germline V gene encodes CDR1 SGHRS and CDR2 YFSETQ. V lost 1 base to trimming and J lost 6 bases; unmatched junction nucleotides: 5. The CDR3 loop is CASSLMSAGDTQYF. The CDR3 DNA is TGCGCCAGCAGCTTGATGTCAGCGGGGGATACGCAGTATTTT.

The chain couples TRBV5-1 to TRBJ2-7; 7 nucleotides align to TRBD1. This CDR3 has 15 residues. Germline loops: CDR1 SGHRS, CDR2 YFSETQ. V lost 4 bases to trimming and J lost 3 bases; unmatched junction nucleotides: 10. The DNA for the CDR3 is TGCGCCAGCAGCATTTCAGGGGGTGGCCGCTACGAGCAGTACTTC. It translates to CASSISGGGRYEQYF.

This clone was seen just once. CDR3 loop: CSVAKRREGTEAFF. The CDR3 DNA is TGCAGCGTCGCTAAACGCAGGGAGGGGACTGAAGCTTTCTTT. J is TRBJ1-1 and V is TRBV29-1, with D maybe TRBD1 (5 bases). V lost 6 bases to trimming and J lost 5 bases, with 19 bases between them. Germline V gives CDR1 SQVTM, CDR2 ANQGSEA. CDR3 length: 14 residues.

The chain has TRBV6-1 and TRBJ1-1, with D possibly TRBD1 on 6 matching bases. CDR3 length: 12 residues. In germline, CDR1 is MNHNS, CDR2 SASEGT. V lost 1 base to trimming and J lost 7 bases, with 7 bases between them. The CDR3 reads CASSEVGGEAFF. In DNA, the CDR3 is TGTGCCAGCAGTGAAGTAGGGGGTGAAGCTTTCTTT.

V and J are TRBV7-2 and TRBJ2-7, with 7 bases identical to TRBD2. Trimming cost V 0 bases and J 2 bases; bases outside gene matches: 7. The CDR3 is 16 amino acids. The germline gives CDR1 SGHTA, CDR2 FQGNSA. The CDR3 nucleotides are TGTGCCAGCAGCTTAGCGGGGACTACCCCACCCTACGAGCAGTACTTC. Translation gives CASSLAGTTPPYEQYF.

The chain combines TRBV2 with TRBJ1-2; D is uncertain. This CDR3 has 13 residues. The ends were cut back, 5 bases at V and 2 bases at J, with 9 bases in the middle. CDR1 and CDR2 from the germline V gene are SNHLY and FYNNEI. The CDR3 coding sequence is TGTGCCAGCAGTTCACTCCTAAACTATGGCTACACCTTC. Translation gives CASSSLLNYGYTF. Complete variable domain (other parts from reference TRBV2 and TRBJ1-2): EPEVTQTPSHQVTQMGQEVILRCVPISNHLYFYWYRQILGQKVEFLVSFYNNEISEKSEIFDDQFSVERPDGSNFTLKIRSTKLEDSAMYFCASSSLLNYGYTFGSGTRLTVV.

The chain carries TRBV2 and TRBJ2-3; no reliable D call. Germline loops: CDR1 SNHLY, CDR2 FYNNEI. The germline V and J ends were trimmed by 4 bases and 6 bases, with 11 bases remaining between them. The CDR3 length is 13 residues. This CDR3 is CASSVSLRDTQYF. The CDR3 DNA is TGTGCCAGCAGTGTGTCCTTGAGGGATACGCAGTATTTT.

The rearrangement joins TRBV5-1 to TRBJ2-1, with D perhaps TRBD2 (5 bases). The V end lost 5 bases, the J end lost 2 bases, and 8 bases lay between the germline ends. This CDR3 is built from 13 residues. CDR1 and CDR2 from the germline V gene are SGHRS and YFSETQ. Here the CDR3 reads CASSERPYNEQFF. CDR3 DNA sequence: TGCGCCAGCAGTGAGCGGCCCTACAATGAGCAGTTCTTC.

CDR3 DNA: TGCGCCAGCAGCCACTTCGTTCCCGGACAGGGATTTACTAATGAAAAACTGTTTTTT. Amino acids: CASSHFVPGQGFTNEKLFF. The chain is built from TRBV4-1 and TRBJ1-4; 8 nucleotides align to TRBD1. Germline loops: CDR1 MGHRA, CDR2 YSYEKL. The CDR3 has 19 amino acids. V gave up 3 bases and J gave up 2 bases; unmatched junction bases: 14.

The chain carries TRBV5-4 and TRBJ2-7, with TRBD1 identical over 9 bases. The CDR3 consists of 14 residues. V lost 4 bases, J lost 3 bases, and 5 bases stayed unmatched. Germline CDR1 SGHNT, CDR2 YYREEE (reference sequence). The CDR3 DNA is TGTGCCAGCAGCCCCCGGACAGGGGTCTACGAGCAGTACTTC. It translates to CASSPRTGVYEQYF.

This chain uses TRBV27 with TRBJ2-1; 13 nucleotides align to TRBD2. The CDR3 spans 15 residues. V was pared by 7 bases and J by 5 bases, with 5 bases of the junction left unmatched. The germline V gene encodes CDR1 MNHEY and CDR2 SMNVEV (reference sequence). The CDR3 is CASTDGTSGDNEQFF. The CDR3 nucleotides read TGTGCCAGCACCGACGGGACTAGCGGGGACAATGAGCAGTTCTTC.

The chain combines TRBV5-1 with TRBJ1-1; the D gene is possibly TRBD1 (6 bases). The V gene's germline CDR1 is SGHRS and CDR2 YFSETQ. V was cut by 3 bases and J by 0 bases, with 15 bases left in between. The CDR3 runs to 16 residues. The CDR3 nucleotides read TGCGCCAGCAGCTACCTGCGACAGGCCGTGAACACTGAAGCTTTCTTT. As protein: CASSYLRQAVNTEAFF.

The chain is built from TRBV10-2 and TRBJ2-3; 8 nucleotides line up with TRBD1. The germline gives CDR1 WSHSY, CDR2 SAAADI. The J segment lost 3 bases and the V segment lost 2 bases, leaving 4 bases of the junction unmatched. The CDR3 spans 15 residues. This CDR3 reads CASSEPRQGTDTQYF. CDR3 DNA: TGCGCCAGCAGTGAGCCTAGACAGGGGACAGATACGCAGTATTTT.

This chain links TRBV15 with TRBJ2-7, with 11 bases matching TRBD1. This CDR3 has 16 residues. The trim removed 6 bases at V and 4 bases at J, leaving 11 bases unmatched. Germline V gene data show CDR1 as LNHNV and CDR2 as YYDKDF (reference sequence). The CDR3 nucleotides are TGTGCCACCAGATCCTTTACCGGACAGGGGGCGTACGAGCAGTACTTC. Protein sequence: CATRSFTGQGAYEQYF.

The rearrangement links TRBV5-6 to TRBJ2-2, with TRBD1 identical over 7 bases. Germline V gene sequence: CDR1 SGHDT, CDR2 YYEEEE. J lost 2 bases, V lost 5 bases, and 12 bases had no gene match. There are 17 residues in the CDR3. CDR3 region: CASSPGQRLPNTGELFF. The DNA of the CDR3 is TGTGCCAGCAGTCCGGGACAGAGGTTACCCAACACCGGGGAGCTGTTTTTT.